This TCR beta chain was identified during a study of blood T cell repertoires in COVID-19. The count of this clone is one. Using immunoSEQ multiplex PCR, the repertoire was profiled, and TCRdb retains in-frame clones only, with some absent. Of more than 150,000 clones listed, about four fifths were seen once; the top ten hold 11% to 15%. Per the germline V gene, CDR1 is SGHNT and CDR2 is YENEEA. The CDR3 covers 16 residues. Trimming cost V 1 base and J 10 bases; bases outside gene matches: 10. This clonotype was obtained from an elderly woman with acute or convalescent COVID-19. Material: peripheral blood. The genes are TRBV11-3 and TRBJ2-1, with 10 bases fitting TRBD2. Written as DNA, the CDR3 is TGTGCCAGCAGCTTAGGGGCCACTAGCGGGACGCAGGAGCAGTTCTTC. Protein product: CASSLGATSGTQEQFF. The whole variable domain, filled in from reference TRBV11-3 and TRBJ2-1, reads EAGVVQSPRYKIIEKKQPVAFWCNPISGHNTLYWYLQNLGQGPELLIRYENEEAVDDSQLPKDRFSAERLKGVDSTLKIQPAELGDSAVYLCASSLGATSGTQEQFFGPGTRLTVL.